The T cell receptor (beta chain) described here comes from a study of blood T cell repertoires in COVID-19. Cohort allocation depended upon clinical history that participants reported. In Cohort 3, a recovered donor had either two negative PCRs, clearance, or symptom resolution. In the original analysis: The authors estimated nucleated cell counts from reference gene primer amplification. TCRdb's copy holds only in-frame clones and misses some; the assay was immunoSEQ multiplex PCR. V and J calls and clone size are copied from that table; D and trimming were computed from the DNA. This table has roughly 170,000 clones, around four fifths appearing once. This CDR3 region has 15 residues. The germline V gene has CDR1 SGHNT and CDR2 YENEEA. The ends were cut back, 4 bases at V and 0 bases at J, with 12 bases in the middle.

Sequencing input: PBMCs or T cells enriched from blood (not recorded which). The rearrangement links TRBV11-3 to TRBJ1-2, with unresolved D. The sequence was collected from a woman aged 50 to 60 who had recovered from COVID-19. The CDR3 DNA sequence: TGTGCCAGCAGCTCTAGAAAAACAACTAACTATGGCTACACCTTC. Its translation: CASSSRKTTNYGYTF.